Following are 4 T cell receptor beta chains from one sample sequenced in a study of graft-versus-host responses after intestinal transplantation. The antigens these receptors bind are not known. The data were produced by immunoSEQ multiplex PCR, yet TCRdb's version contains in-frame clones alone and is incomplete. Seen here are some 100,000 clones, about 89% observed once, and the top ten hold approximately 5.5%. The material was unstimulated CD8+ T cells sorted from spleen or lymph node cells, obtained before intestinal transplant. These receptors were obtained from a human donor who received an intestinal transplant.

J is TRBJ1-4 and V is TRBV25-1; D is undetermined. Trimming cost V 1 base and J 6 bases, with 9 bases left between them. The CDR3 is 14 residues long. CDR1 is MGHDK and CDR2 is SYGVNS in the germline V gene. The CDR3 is CASSEFLNDEKLFF. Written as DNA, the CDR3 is TGTGCCAGCAGTGAATTCCTCAACGATGAAAAACTGTTTTTT. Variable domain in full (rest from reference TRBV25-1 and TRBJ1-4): EADIYQTPRYLVIGTGKKITLECSQTMGHDKMYWYQQDPGMELHLIHYSYGVNSTEKGDLSSESTVSRIRTEHFPLTLESARPSHTSQYLCASSEFLNDEKLFFGSGTQLSVL.

The CDR3 DNA sequence: TGTGCCAGCAGTTTAGAGGACAGGGGGCGGGAAAAACTGTTTTTT. Translating it yields CASSLEDRGREKLFF. V gene TRBV28 combines with J gene TRBJ1-4; 11 positions agree with TRBD1. Germline V lookup: CDR1 MDHEN, CDR2 SYDVKM. Unmatched junction bases numbered 4, after V lost 2 bases and J lost 8 bases. This CDR3 spans 15 amino acids.

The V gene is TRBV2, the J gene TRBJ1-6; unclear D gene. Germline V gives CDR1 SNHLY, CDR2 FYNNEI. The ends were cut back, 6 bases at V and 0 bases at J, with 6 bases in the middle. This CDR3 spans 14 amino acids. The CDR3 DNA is TGTGCCAGCAGGGTTTACTCCTATAATTCACCCCTCCACTTT. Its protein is CASRVYSYNSPLHF.

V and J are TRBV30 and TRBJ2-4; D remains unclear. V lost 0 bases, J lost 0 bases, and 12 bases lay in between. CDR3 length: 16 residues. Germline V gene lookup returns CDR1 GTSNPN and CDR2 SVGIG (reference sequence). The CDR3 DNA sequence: TGTGCCTGGAGTGTAGGGCACCTCCTAGCCAAAAACATTCAGTACTTC. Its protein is CAWSVGHLLAKNIQYF.